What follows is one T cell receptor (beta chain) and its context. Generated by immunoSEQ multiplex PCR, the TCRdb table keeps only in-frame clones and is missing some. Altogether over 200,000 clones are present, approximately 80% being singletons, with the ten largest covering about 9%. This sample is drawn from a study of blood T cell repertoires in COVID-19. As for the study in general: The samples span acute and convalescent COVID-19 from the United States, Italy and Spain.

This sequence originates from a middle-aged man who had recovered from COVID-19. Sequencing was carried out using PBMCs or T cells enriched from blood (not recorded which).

CDR3 DNA: TGTGCCAGCAGCTTAGGGTTGGAGGGGGGCTACACCTTC. Translated, it gives CASSLGLEGGYTF. This chain joins TRBV7-8 and TRBJ1-2, with D possibly matching TRBD1 (5 bases). CDR3 length equals 13 residues. Germline assignment: CDR1 SGHVS and CDR2 FQNEAQ. The V end was cut by 1 base, the J end by 8 bases, with 11 bases between.